The clone carrying this T cell receptor beta chain showed up just a few times. Its antigen is not identified. These data originate in a study of T cells in Graves' hyperthyroidism and ophthalmopathy. V shed 6 bases, J shed 2 bases, and the junction held 15 bases outside the gene matches. Germline-derived CDR1 and CDR2 are MDHEN and SYDVKM. CDR3 size: 18 residues. RNA transcripts yielded amplified TCR beta CDR3 regions. Primed by the HTBI set, a first-round RT-PCR was run on the TCR CDR3. TCRdb reanalysed the multiplex PCR reads using MiXCR and keeps one entry per CDR3 protein. The sample contains some 370,000 distinct CDR3 sequences, around an eighth of which appear only once. Notes on the study in general: Ophthalmopathy and stable hyperthyroidism were told apart by a 13 V-J model.

The sample was blood. This chain links TRBV28 with TRBJ2-7, with 11 nucleotides matching TRBD2. The sequence derives from a man aged 45-60 years with Graves' ophthalmopathy. The CDR3 protein is CASSPPGLAGGLTYEQYF. CDR3 bases: TGTGCCAGCAGCCCCCCTGGGCTAGCGGGAGGTCTTACCTACGAGCAGTACTTC.